The 30 T cell receptor beta chains below were found in one sample sequenced in a study of CD4 T cells in relation to SARS-CoV-2 and coronaviruses. Clones were read by immunoSEQ multiplex PCR, and TCRdb kept only the in-frame ones, dropping some. This table holds some 65,000 clones, 85% to 90% found once. Unexposed donor CD4+ T cells date from about 2011-2018, before the COVID-19 pandemic. Specimen: memory CD4+ T cells from PBMCs. The origin of the receptors is a human donor in good health.

The chain uses TRBV10-3 and TRBJ2-1; D remains unclear. In germline, CDR1 is ENHRY, CDR2 SYGVKD. The ends were cut back, 2 bases at V and 5 bases at J, with 13 bases in the middle. The CDR3 totals 15 residues. CDR3 nucleotide sequence: TGTGCCATCAGTGAGGGCCTCCTCAGACACAATGAGCAGTTCTTC. This translates into CAISEGLLRHNEQFF.

The genes are TRBV19 and TRBJ2-7, with TRBD2 as a possible D gene (5 bases). Between the trimmed V and J ends, which lost 4 bases and 3 bases, there was a span of 10 bases. CDR1 is LNHDA and CDR2 is SQIVND in the germline V gene (reference sequence). The CDR3 has 13 amino acids. CDR3 region: CASSRREGYEQYF. CDR3 DNA: TGTGCCAGTAGTAGGAGAGAGGGCTACGAGCAGTACTTC.

This chain links TRBV28 with TRBJ2-1, with 7 bases that match TRBD1. The CDR3 covers 15 residues. V was clipped by 6 bases and J by 5 bases; unmatched bases: 10. Germline-derived CDR1 and CDR2 are MDHEN and SYDVKM. The CDR3 coding sequence is TGTGCCAGCAGCTACCCAGGGGGTATCGACAATGAGCAGTTCTTC. It translates to CASSYPGGIDNEQFF.

The V gene is TRBV5-4, the J gene TRBJ2-3; 12 bases line up with TRBD2. After removal of 4 bases from V and 8 bases from J, the junction contained 11 bases not matched to a gene. The germline CDR1 and CDR2 sequences are SGHNT and YYREEE (reference sequence). The CDR3 loop spans 16 amino acids. The DNA for the CDR3 is TGTGCCAGCAGCCCCCTAGCGGGGGGGACCCCACTTACGCAGTATTTT. As protein: CASSPLAGGTPLTQYF.

The rearrangement joins TRBV7-3 to TRBJ2-7, with D perhaps given as TRBD1 or TRBD2 (5 bases each). Trimming removed 2 bases from V and 6 bases from J, with 14 bases in between. The germline gives CDR1 SGHTA, CDR2 FQGTGA. CDR3 size: 14 residues. The chain's CDR3 is CASSLRGVGSEQYF. DNA for the CDR3: TGTGCCAGCAGCTTACGAGGGGTTGGGTCCGAGCAGTACTTC.

V is TRBV4-2 and J is TRBJ1-5, with D maybe TRBD1 (5 bases). CDR3 length equals 15 residues. Germline loops: CDR1 LGHNA, CDR2 YNFKEQ. V gave up 0 bases and J gave up 6 bases, with 12 bases separating them. CDR3: CASSQDAGGFQPQHF. The CDR3 nucleotides read TGTGCCAGCAGCCAAGACGCGGGGGGGTTTCAGCCCCAGCATTTT.

This clone has a handful of counts. The chain joins TRBV5-4 to TRBJ1-2, with D uncertain. From germline, CDR1 is SGHNT and CDR2 YYREEE (reference sequence). With 0 bases removed from V and 0 bases from J, the gap between germline ends came to 9 bases. The CDR3 is 15 amino acids. CDR3 protein: CASSLEWEPNYGYTF. The CDR3 DNA reads as TGTGCCAGCAGCTTGGAATGGGAACCTAACTATGGCTACACCTTC.

The V and J genes are TRBV5-1 and TRBJ2-3; D call uncertain. This CDR3 comprises 15 residues. The germline CDR1 and CDR2 sequences are SGHRS and YFSETQ. V was trimmed by 2 bases and J by 2 bases, leaving 12 bases between them. The CDR3 here is CASSLWSPDTDTQYF. CDR3 bases: TGCGCCAGCAGCTTATGGTCGCCGGACACAGATACGCAGTATTTT.

The chain is built from TRBV5-1 and TRBJ2-2; possibly TRBD1 for D (5 bases). This CDR3 is 15 amino acids long. Trimming removed 4 bases from V and 6 bases from J, with 16 bases in between. The germline V gene has CDR1 SGHRS and CDR2 YFSETQ. The CDR3 DNA reads TGCGCCAGCAGCCTGGACACGCGTAACGCCGGGGAGCTGTTTTTT. Protein product: CASSLDTRNAGELFF. Full variable domain (remainder filled in from reference TRBV5-1 and TRBJ2-2): KAGVTQTPRYLIKTRGQQVTLSCSPISGHRSVSWYQQTPGQGLQFLFEYFSETQRNKGNFPGRFSGRQFSNSRSEMNVSTLELGDSALYLCASSLDTRNAGELFFGEGSRLTVL.

The rearrangement joins TRBV4-3 to TRBJ2-3; TRBD1 matches at 9 bases. The CDR3 has 18 residues. J gave up 2 bases and V 4 bases, and 13 bases lay outside the gene matches. The germline CDR1 and CDR2 sequences are LGHNA and YSLEER. The CDR3 coding sequence is TGCGCCAGCAGCCTCCAGACCCCCACAGGGGGCCTCACAGATACGCAGTATTTT. This encodes CASSLQTPTGGLTDTQYF.

The genes are TRBV18 and TRBJ2-3; D uncertain. Germline V gives CDR1 KGHSH, CDR2 LQKENI. Trimming took 1 base from V and 2 from J, leaving 4 bases between them. The CDR3 contains 13 residues. The CDR3 loop is CASSPLITDTQYF. The CDR3 DNA reads as TGTGCCAGCTCACCACTGATCACAGATACGCAGTATTTT. The whole variable domain, filled in from reference TRBV18 and TRBJ2-3, reads NAGVMQNPRHLVRRRGQEARLRCSPMKGHSHVYWYRQLPEEGLKFMVYLQKENIIDESGMPKERFSAEFPKEGPSILRIQQVVRGDSAAYFCASSPLITDTQYFGPGTRLTVL.

The CDR3: CASRVRDTTNYGYTF. The CDR3 bases are TGTGCCAGCAGGGTCCGGGACACCACTAACTATGGCTACACCTTC. The chain combines TRBV2 with TRBJ1-2; TRBD1 might be the D (6 bases). The CDR3 contains 15 residues. V was trimmed by 6 bases and J by 0 bases, leaving 14 bases between them. Germline V CDR1 and CDR2: SNHLY, FYNNEI.

The rearrangement links TRBV18 to TRBJ1-4, with D possibly TRBD1 on 5 matching bases. Trimming cost V 0 bases and J 6 bases, with 11 bases left between them. This CDR3 comprises 15 residues. Germline V CDR1 and CDR2: KGHSH, LQKENI. The chain's CDR3 is CASSPPPGVDEKLFF. The CDR3 DNA sequence: TGTGCCAGCTCACCACCGCCGGGGGTAGATGAAAAACTGTTTTTT.

The J gene is TRBJ2-7, the V gene TRBV7-8; tentatively, D is TRBD2 (6 bases). This CDR3 contains 15 residues. Germline V lookup: CDR1 SGHVS, CDR2 FQNEAQ. V lost 6 bases to trimming and J lost 4 bases, with 19 bases between them. CDR3 nucleotides: TGTGCCAGCAGTAACCGGGACGGTGGGGGGTACGAGCAGTACTTC. It codes for CASSNRDGGGYEQYF.

This chain uses TRBV7-9 with TRBJ2-5; unclear D gene. The CDR3 loop spans 13 amino acids. Germline CDR1 SEHNR, CDR2 FQNEAQ (reference sequence). V lost 5 bases and J 4 bases, leaving 11 bases between the germline ends. This chain's CDR3 is CASSPRNLETQYF. CDR3 DNA sequence: TGTGCCAGCAGCCCCCGAAATTTAGAGACCCAGTACTTC.

This sequence joins TRBV7-2 and TRBJ2-5; tentative D call: TRBD2 (7 bases). Germline assignment: CDR1 SGHTA and CDR2 FQGNSA. The CDR3 has 14 residues. V lost 1 base, J lost 4 bases, and 10 bases lay in between. This chain's CDR3 is CASSLVRGAETQYF. As DNA, the CDR3 is TGTGCCAGCAGCTTAGTACGGGGGGCAGAGACCCAGTACTTC. The variable domain in full, completed from reference TRBV7-2 and TRBJ2-5, reads GAGVSQSPSNKVTEKGKDVELRCDPISGHTALYWYRQSLGQGLEFLIYFQGNSAPDKSGLPSDRFSAERTGGSVSTLTIQRTQQEDSAVYLCASSLVRGAETQYFGPGTRLLVL.

The CDR3: CASSDRGSFNQPQHF. The CDR3 bases are TGTGCCAGCAGTGACAGGGGGTCGTTCAATCAGCCCCAGCATTTT. The chain employs TRBV27 and TRBJ1-5; 9 nucleotides match TRBD1. J was trimmed by 3 bases and V by 5 bases; bases with no gene match: 5. The length of the CDR3 is 15 residues. CDR1 and CDR2 from the germline V gene are MNHEY and SMNVEV (reference sequence).

The table lists this clone with a few counts. The chain combines TRBV2 with TRBJ1-5, with D unclear. The CDR3 runs 17 residues. Germline loops: CDR1 SNHLY, CDR2 FYNNEI. Deletions cut 6 bases from V and 0 bases from J, with 18 bases between. CDR3 sequence (DNA): TGTGCCAGCAGATATTCAGCGGAGCTAAATAGCAATCAGCCCCAGCATTTT. Translated, it gives CASRYSAELNSNQPQHF.

V gene TRBV28 combines with J gene TRBJ2-5, with D possibly being TRBD2 (5 bases). The CDR3 has 17 amino acids. Per the germline V gene, CDR1 is MDHEN and CDR2 is SYDVKM. V was clipped by 5 bases and J by 1 base, with 20 bases between them. The DNA of the CDR3 is TGTGCCAGCAGTCCCCGCAGCGGACGGAGCCTCCAAGAGACCCAGTACTTC. Translated, it gives CASSPRSGRSLQETQYF. The full variable domain, in which reference TRBV28 and TRBJ2-5 provide the parts outside the CDR3, is DVKVTQSSRYLVKRTGEKVFLECVQDMDHENMFWYRQDPGLGLRLIYFSYDVKMKEKGDIPEGYSVSREKKERFSLILESASTNQTSMYLCASSPRSGRSLQETQYFGPGTRLLVL.

This clone appeared a single time. The rearrangement uses TRBV20-1 and TRBJ2-1, with 8 bases aligning to TRBD2. V gave up 3 bases and J gave up 2 bases; unmatched junction bases: 6. Germline CDR1 DFQATT, CDR2 SNEGSKA (reference sequence). This CDR3 contains 15 residues. The CDR3 sequence: CSASFGRAPYNEQFF. Written as DNA, the CDR3 is TGCAGTGCTAGTTTCGGGAGGGCCCCCTACAATGAGCAGTTCTTC.

V and J are TRBV5-1 and TRBJ2-1; tentative D call: TRBD2 (6 bases). V lost 4 bases, J lost 1 base, and 9 bases lay in between. CDR1 is SGHRS and CDR2 is YFSETQ in the germline V gene. The CDR3 covers 14 residues. The CDR3 DNA sequence: TGCGCCAGCAGCCCTCTAGCGTCCTACAATGAGCAGTTCTTC. It specifies CASSPLASYNEQFF.

There are a few counts of this clone. J is TRBJ2-7 and V is TRBV28; TRBD1 aligns across 7 bases. Germline CDR1 MDHEN, CDR2 SYDVKM. This CDR3 region has 15 residues. Trimming at V came to 5 bases and at J to 4 bases, leaving 11 bases not matched to a gene. The CDR3 DNA reads as TGTGCCAGCAGTGTGGGATGGGGACAGACTTACGAGCAGTACTTC. Protein sequence: CASSVGWGQTYEQYF. The full variable domain, in which reference TRBV28 and TRBJ2-7 provide the parts outside the CDR3, is DVKVTQSSRYLVKRTGEKVFLECVQDMDHENMFWYRQDPGLGLRLIYFSYDVKMKEKGDIPEGYSVSREKKERFSLILESASTNQTSMYLCASSVGWGQTYEQYFGPGTRLTVT.

V usage is TRBV5-1 and J usage is TRBJ2-7; 11 bases map to TRBD1. V dropped 4 bases and J dropped 5; count of bases not matched to a gene: 2. Germline assignment: CDR1 SGHRS and CDR2 YFSETQ. The CDR3 covers 13 residues. The CDR3 protein is CASSKGQGDEQYF. For the CDR3, the DNA is TGCGCCAGCAGCAAGGGACAGGGGGACGAGCAGTACTTC. Full variable domain (missing parts from reference TRBV5-1 and TRBJ2-7): KAGVTQTPRYLIKTRGQQVTLSCSPISGHRSVSWYQQTPGQGLQFLFEYFSETQRNKGNFPGRFSGRQFSNSRSEMNVSTLELGDSALYLCASSKGQGDEQYFGPGTRLTVT.

The chain recombines TRBV28 with TRBJ2-5; 11 positions agree with TRBD2. CDR1 and CDR2 (germline): MDHEN, SYDVKM. J gave up 5 bases and V 7 bases, and 9 bases lay outside the gene matches. The length of the CDR3 is 15 residues. The CDR3: CASKYLAGGGETQYF. In DNA form, the CDR3 reads TGTGCCAGCAAATACCTAGCGGGGGGCGGGGAGACCCAGTACTTC.

The rearrangement uses TRBV5-1 and TRBJ2-7, with 9 nucleotides matching TRBD2. Losses at the gene ends were 0 bases for V and 3 bases for J; bases not matched to a gene: 4. This CDR3 has 15 amino acids. CDR1 and CDR2 (germline): SGHRS, YFSETQ. The CDR3 loop reads CASSLGISGGYEQYF. CDR3 bases: TGCGCCAGCAGCTTGGGGATTAGCGGGGGCTACGAGCAGTACTTC.

The CDR3 loop reads CASSFQGSNTGELFF. As DNA, the CDR3 is TGTGCCAGCAGTTTTCAGGGATCGAACACCGGGGAGCTGTTTTTT. The chain uses TRBV27 and TRBJ2-2, with D perhaps TRBD1 (5 bases). CDR1 is MNHEY, CDR2 SMNVEV, per germline (reference sequence). V was shortened by 3 bases and J by 0 bases, with 8 bases between the two germline ends. This CDR3 is 15 amino acids long.

The V and J genes are TRBV24-1 and TRBJ2-7; 9 positions match TRBD1. The J segment lost 2 bases and the V segment lost 1 base, leaving 11 bases of the junction unmatched. Germline V gives CDR1 KGHDR, CDR2 SFDVKD. The CDR3 is 18 amino acids. CDR3 sequence: CATSDLILRTGVTYEQYF. The CDR3 nucleotides read TGTGCCACCAGTGATTTAATTTTAAGGACAGGGGTGACCTACGAGCAGTACTTC.

This chain uses TRBV9 with TRBJ1-2, with TRBD1 identical over 12 bases. This CDR3 is built from 14 residues. V trimming: 2 bases; J trimming: 8 bases; junction bases outside the gene matches: 4. Germline-derived CDR1 and CDR2 are SGDLS and YYNGEE. CDR3 amino acids: CASSVGTGGFGYTF. The CDR3 bases are TGTGCCAGCAGCGTCGGGACAGGGGGCTTCGGCTACACCTTC.

V usage is TRBV3-1 (or the pseudogene TRBV3-2) and J usage is TRBJ1-4, with 7 nucleotides matching TRBD1. The trim removed 5 bases at V and 8 bases at J, leaving 5 bases unmatched. Germline CDR1 is LGHDT and CDR2 is YNNKEL (reference sequence). The CDR3 contains 13 residues. CDR3 loop: CASSTRGLEKLFF. In nucleotides, the CDR3 is TGTGCCAGCAGCACAAGGGGGCTAGAAAAACTGTTTTTT.

The chain combines TRBV19 with TRBJ1-5; no definite D call. V gave up 4 bases and J gave up 6 bases, with 16 bases separating them. This CDR3 spans 15 amino acids. Germline V gives CDR1 LNHDA, CDR2 SQIVND (reference sequence). This CDR3 reads CASSTGSGFGQPQHF. The CDR3 DNA reads as TGTGCCAGTAGTACCGGGTCGGGGTTTGGTCAGCCCCAGCATTTT.